This T cell receptor beta chain derives from a study of response to subunit inactivated influenza vaccine. TCRdb re-called the RT-PCR reads with MiXCR, one entry per CDR3 protein. Among roughly 550,000 distinct CDR3 sequences listed, roughly 25% were seen once. The V end was cut by 2 bases, the J end by 0 bases, with 13 bases between. In germline, CDR1 is DFQATT, CDR2 SNEGSKA (reference sequence). This CDR3 has 15 residues. In addition, the sample was reused for a study of T cells expressing NK-cell markers. This second study notes: For TCR beta, cDNA was produced by 5'RACE template switching with UMIs.

This rearrangement joins TRBV20-1 to TRBJ1-1; possible D gene TRBD1, 5 bases. The receptor was isolated from a man in his fifties or sixties who received an inactivated influenza vaccine. Sequenced here: CD4+ T cells sorted from PBMCs, sampled roughly 13 days after vaccination. The CDR3, as DNA: TGCAGTGCTAGAAAGGGGCCGGGAATGAACACTGAAGCTTTCTTT. Residues: CSARKGPGMNTEAFF.